The 29 T cell receptor beta chains in this list originate from one sample, sequenced in a study of identical twins. TCRdb re-called the 5' RACE reads through MiXCR, storing one row per CDR3 protein. This sample has approximately 220,000 distinct CDR3 sequences, with around 8% found just once. These data were also filed under a second study, of yellow fever vaccine responses in identical twins.

The sequenced material came from memory (CD45RO+) T cells sorted from blood. Every receptor here comes from a woman between 18 and 29 years old in good health.

This clonotype has at least ten counts. The chain has TRBV20-1 and TRBJ2-3, with TRBD2 matching over 7 bases. The CDR3 consists of 13 residues. Germline V lookup: CDR1 DFQATT, CDR2 SNEGSKA (reference sequence). V was pared by 5 bases and J by 1 base, with 3 bases of the junction left unmatched. DNA of the CDR3: TGCAGTGCTGGACTAGGGGGCACAGATACGCAGTATTTT. Encoded protein: CSAGLGGTDTQYF.

In its sample, this clonotype was seen a few times. J is TRBJ2-5 and V is TRBV5-6, with TRBD2 matching over 8 bases. CDR1 SGHDT and CDR2 YYEEEE come from the germline V gene. The CDR3 covers 14 residues. Unmatched junction bases numbered 4, after V lost 4 bases and J lost 2 bases. The CDR3 DNA follows: TGTGCCAGCAGCGCCGGACTAGCACAAGAGACCCAGTACTTC. Translation gives CASSAGLAQETQYF.

This clonotype was counted at least ten times. V gene TRBV3-1 combines with J gene TRBJ2-3, with D unresolved. The V gene lost 4 bases and the J gene lost 10 bases, with 15 bases spanning the gap. CDR1 and CDR2 (germline): LGHDT, YNNKEL (reference sequence). This CDR3 is 13 amino acids long. The CDR3 here is CASSPDKTYSQYF. The CDR3 region has the DNA TGTGCCAGCAGCCCGGATAAGACGTATTCGCAGTATTTT.

This clonotype was recorded at least ten times. This chain joins TRBV6-1 and TRBJ1-5; D gene ambiguous. Germline CDR1 reads MNHNS; CDR2 reads SASEGT. V dropped 7 bases and J dropped 5 bases, with 15 bases sitting between them. The CDR3 totals 14 residues. The CDR3 sequence is CASTTGSAYQPQHF. In nucleotides, the CDR3 is TGTGCCAGCACGACGGGCTCCGCGTATCAGCCCCAGCATTTT.

The rearrangement joins TRBV7-9 to TRBJ2-6; a weak D match, TRBD1 (7 bases). V lost 9 bases, J lost 0 bases, and 9 bases lay in between. The CDR3 is 14 amino acids. Germline loops: CDR1 SEHNR, CDR2 FQNEAQ (reference sequence). DNA of the CDR3: TGTGCCAGGGAGGGGGCCTCTGGGGCCAACGTCCTGACTTTC. Its translation: CAREGASGANVLTF.

Details on this clonotype: One junction end disagrees with the germline gene, perhaps due to a read error. This CDR3 reads CASSLGDRGQQTQYF. CDR3 sequence (DNA): TGTGCTAGCAGCTTAGGGGACAGGGGTCAACAGACCCAGTACTTC. The chain is built from TRBV7-7 and TRBJ2-5; 10 nucleotides agree with TRBD1. The CDR3 totals 15 residues. Germline CDR1 and CDR2: SSHAT and FNYEAQ (reference sequence).

The chain carries TRBV27 and TRBJ2-2, with D unclear. From germline, CDR1 is MNHEY and CDR2 SMNVEV (reference sequence). V was cut by 5 bases and J by 7 bases, with 14 bases left in between. The length of the CDR3 is 14 residues. CDR3 DNA sequence: TGTGCCAGCAGTCCCGTGGCCCCTCACGGGGAGCTGTTTTTT. Amino acids: CASSPVAPHGELFF.

CDR3 protein: CASRPPGGGRVQKVFF. The CDR3 region has the DNA TGTGCCAGCAGGCCCCCGGGGGGCGGGAGGGTTCAGAAGGTGTTCTTC. The V call is TRBV7-2, the J call TRBJ2-1, with 9 bases matching TRBD2. CDR1 and CDR2 from the germline V gene are SGHTA and FQGNSA. With 6 bases clipped from V and 15 bases from J, the junction kept 21 bases outside the gene matches. This CDR3 contains 16 residues.

The sample holds many counts of this clonotype. The chain is built from TRBV10-3 and TRBJ2-1; D is undetermined. CDR3 length: 16 amino acids. CDR1 ENHRY and CDR2 SYGVKD come from the germline V gene. Trimming shortened V by 3 bases and J by 0 bases, and 12 bases separated the two germline ends. The CDR3 loop reads CAISELASSSYNEQFF. The CDR3, as DNA: TGTGCCATCAGTGAATTGGCTTCGAGCTCCTACAATGAGCAGTTCTTC.

The chain links TRBV3-1 to TRBJ1-6; no clear D gene. Trimming cost V 3 bases and J 6 bases, with 6 bases left between them. CDR3 length: 13 amino acids. Germline values: CDR1 LGHDT, CDR2 YNNKEL (reference sequence). Here the CDR3 DNA reads TGTGCCAGCAGCCAGGGCCTTAATTCACCCCTCCACTTT. Translation: CASSQGLNSPLHF.

This clonotype has ten or more counts. The V gene is TRBV28, the J gene TRBJ2-7; 10 bases are a match to TRBD1. Germline values: CDR1 MDHEN, CDR2 SYDVKM. V was pared by 4 bases and J by 7 bases, with 10 bases of the junction left unmatched. This CDR3 spans 15 amino acids. CDR3 sequence: CASSSATGGKVEQYF. The CDR3 DNA is TGTGCCAGCAGTTCCGCGACAGGGGGCAAGGTAGAGCAGTACTTC.

This clonotype was counted ten times or more. This chain connects TRBV5-1 to TRBJ1-2, with unresolved D. Trimming removed 5 bases from V and 0 bases from J, with 11 bases in between. Germline V gene data show CDR1 as SGHRS and CDR2 as YFSETQ. This CDR3 region has 14 residues. The chain's CDR3 is CASRTGPSNYGYTF. CDR3 bases: TGCGCCAGCAGGACCGGGCCCTCTAACTATGGCTACACCTTC. Together with reference TRBV5-1 and TRBJ1-2, the CDR3 gives the full variable domain: KAGVTQTPRYLIKTRGQQVTLSCSPISGHRSVSWYQQTPGQGLQFLFEYFSETQRNKGNFPGRFSGRQFSNSRSEMNVSTLELGDSALYLCASRTGPSNYGYTFGSGTRLTVV.

The rearrangement uses TRBV6-1 and TRBJ2-7, with 8 bases aligning to TRBD2. Germline V CDR1 and CDR2: MNHNS, SASEGT. J gave up 0 bases and V 6 bases, and 7 bases lay outside the gene matches. The CDR3 has 15 amino acids. The CDR3 DNA sequence: TGTGCCAGCAGAGACAGGCGGGGGGCCTCCTACGAGCAGTACTTC. This encodes CASRDRRGASYEQYF.

The chain combines TRBV6-2 or TRBV6-3 with TRBJ2-7; D remains unclear. CDR1 and CDR2 from the germline V gene are MNHEY and SVGEGT. The CDR3 sequence is 14 residues long. V was shortened by 2 bases and J by 1 base, with 9 bases between the two germline ends. For the CDR3, the DNA is TGTGCCAGCAGTTACGACCCCCCGTCCTACGAGCAGTACTTC. Amino acid sequence: CASSYDPPSYEQYF.

This clonotype showed up just a few times. CDR3 protein: CASSLVVGEGAYTDTQYF. For the CDR3, the DNA is TGTGCCAGCAGCTTAGTAGTTGGAGAAGGGGCTTACACAGATACGCAGTATTTT. The chain employs TRBV11-2 and TRBJ2-3; D might be TRBD1 (5 bases). This CDR3 has 18 residues. Germline CDR1 SGHAT, CDR2 FQNNGV. Trimming removed 1 base at V and 2 bases at J, with 19 bases between.

This clonotype has ten or more counts. The V call is TRBV21-1, the J call TRBJ2-7; the table calls TRBD2, which could not be checked here. TRBV21-1 is noted as a pseudogene. This CDR3 has 14 amino acids. The CDR3 is CASSKISLTYEQYF. The CDR3 nucleotides read TGTGCCAGCAGCAAGATCTCGCTAACTTACGAGCAGTACTTC.

Ten or more counts support this clonotype. This chain uses TRBV6-2 or TRBV6-3 with TRBJ2-1; 12 positions agree with TRBD2. CDR1 MNHEY and CDR2 SVGEGT come from the germline V gene. This CDR3 region has 17 residues. With 2 bases clipped from V and 6 bases from J, the junction kept 8 bases outside the gene matches. In DNA, the CDR3 is TGTGCCAGCAGTTACACTCCTAGCGGGAGGGGGGCCAATGAGCAGTTCTTC. Its protein is CASSYTPSGRGANEQFF.

The sample holds many counts of this clonotype. The V call is TRBV7-8, the J call TRBJ2-5; D is unresolved. Germline V lookup: CDR1 SGHVS, CDR2 FQNEAQ. V was trimmed by 5 bases and J by 7 bases, leaving 17 bases between them. CDR3 length: 14 residues. The CDR3 DNA sequence: TGTGCCAGCAGCCTAAGACCCCTCAGTGGGACCCAGTACTTC. Its protein product is CASSLRPLSGTQYF.

This clonotype was seen many times. V usage is TRBV5-5 and J usage is TRBJ2-3; 11 positions match TRBD2. Unmatched junction bases numbered 2, after V lost 2 bases and J lost 0 bases. Germline V CDR1 and CDR2: SGHKS, YYEKEE (reference sequence). This CDR3 is 16 amino acids long. The CDR3 DNA is TGTGCCAGCAGCTTCTTAGCGGGGGGGAGCACAGATACGCAGTATTTT. This codes for CASSFLAGGSTDTQYF.

This clonotype occurred many times. The chain has TRBV4-3 and TRBJ2-1, with TRBD1 identical over 9 bases. Germline lookup yields CDR1 LGHNA and CDR2 YSLEER. J lost 7 bases, V lost 1 base, and 11 bases had no gene match. This CDR3 is 17 amino acids long. CDR3 protein: CASSQAVQGANRNEQFF. The CDR3 nucleotides are TGCGCCAGCAGCCAAGCGGTACAGGGGGCAAATAGGAATGAGCAGTTCTTC.

This clonotype was counted many times. The V and J genes are TRBV20-1 and TRBJ2-1; D tentatively reads TRBD1 or TRBD2 (5 bases each). Germline-derived CDR1 and CDR2 are DFQATT and SNEGSKA (reference sequence). V was cut by 7 bases and J by 2 bases, with 15 bases left in between. This CDR3 region has 14 residues. The CDR3 bases are TGCAGTGTGGGACCACGACTTACCTACAATGAGCAGTTCTTC. Translating gives CSVGPRLTYNEQFF.

The rearrangement links TRBV12-3 or TRBV12-4 to TRBJ1-1; D might be TRBD1 (6 bases). This CDR3 comprises 12 residues. V was cut by 2 bases and J by 12 bases, with 13 bases left in between. The CDR3: CASSLRPGTSFF. The CDR3 bases are TGTGCCAGCAGTTTACGGCCAGGGACATCTTTCTTT.

This clonotype was recorded a few times. The gene calls are TRBV4-1 and TRBJ1-6; D gene unclear. Germline V gene data show CDR1 as MGHRA and CDR2 as YSYEKL. The CDR3 totals 17 residues. Between the trimmed V and J ends, which lost 1 base and 9 bases, there was a span of 19 bases. This chain's CDR3 is CASSQGAQAKQTSPLHF. Written as DNA, the CDR3 is TGCGCCAGCAGCCAAGGAGCGCAAGCCAAGCAAACTTCACCCCTCCACTTT.

The chain has TRBV20-1 and TRBJ2-7, with 7 bases that match TRBD1. In germline, CDR1 is DFQATT, CDR2 SNEGSKA (reference sequence). V lost 3 bases and J lost 2; bases outside the gene matches: 10. The CDR3 is 15 residues long. The CDR3 DNA is TGCAGTGCTAGGTCCCGACAGGGCGTAACCTACGAGCAGTACTTC. Encoded protein: CSARSRQGVTYEQYF.

This clonotype was seen a handful of times. The chain employs TRBV12-3 or TRBV12-4 and TRBJ2-1, with 10 bases fitting TRBD2. After removal of 7 bases from V and 2 bases from J, the junction contained 11 bases not matched to a gene. This CDR3 spans 17 amino acids. The CDR3 DNA reads as TGTGCCAGCACCTCGCCACCGGGACTAGCGACCTACAATGAGCAGTTCTTC. As protein: CASTSPPGLATYNEQFF.

This rearrangement joins TRBV28 to TRBJ2-1; 7 bases line up with TRBD2. CDR1 MDHEN and CDR2 SYDVKM come from the germline V gene. This CDR3 comprises 16 residues. J gave up 5 bases and V 2 bases, and 9 bases lay outside the gene matches. CDR3 protein: CASSLVVSSGHNEQFF. The CDR3 region has the DNA TGTGCCAGCAGTTTAGTTGTGTCTAGCGGACACAATGAGCAGTTCTTC.

This clonotype has at least ten counts. V usage is TRBV12-3 or TRBV12-4 and J usage is TRBJ2-1, with 13 bases identical to TRBD2. The CDR3 runs to 16 residues. J gave up 8 bases and V 5 bases, and 9 bases lay outside the gene matches. DNA for the CDR3: TGTGCCAGCAGTCCGGGACTAGCGGGGCCTGAGGATGAGCAGTTCTTC. Translated, it gives CASSPGLAGPEDEQFF.

The table lists this clonotype with many counts. This chain uses TRBV12-3 or TRBV12-4 with TRBJ1-3; D may be TRBD1 (6 bases). The CDR3 runs 15 residues. The V end was cut by 7 bases, the J end by 0 bases, with 13 bases between. CDR3 nucleotide sequence: TGTGCCAGCAAACGACAGGATCTCTCTGGAAACACCATATATTTT. Amino acids: CASKRQDLSGNTIYF.

This clonotype was detected a few times. The V gene is TRBV19, the J gene TRBJ2-5; no firm D call. The CDR3 has 14 amino acids. V was shortened by 5 bases and J by 5 bases, with 15 bases between the two germline ends. The germline CDR1 and CDR2 sequences are LNHDA and SQIVND (reference sequence). The CDR3 here is CASSPQVLSETQYF. DNA for the CDR3: TGTGCCAGTAGTCCCCAGGTTCTGTCGGAGACCCAGTACTTC.